A single sample is the source of the 21 T cell receptor beta chains below, sequenced in a study of breast tumors, draining lymph nodes, adjacent tissues. TCRdb analysed the multiplex PCR reads with MiXCR anew, one entry per CDR3 protein. The sample has around 43,000 distinct CDR3 sequences; more than 20% are singletons. Sequencing was carried out using breast tumor tissue. The receptors here all came from a female donor with breast cancer. Some clones in this sample may be carry-over from other donors' samples.

Comments on this clonotype: A much larger clone differs from this one at a single base, so this may be a read error. The CDR3 ends on some other residue instead of the conserved phenylalanine or tryptophan, so this is likely a read error. The chain employs TRBV2 and TRBJ2-2, with D hard to call. The V gene's germline CDR1 is SNHLY and CDR2 FYNNEI. The CDR3 is 12 amino acids. The germline V and J ends were trimmed by 3 bases and 6 bases, with 5 bases remaining between them. The CDR3 loop is CASSDGPGELFS. The CDR3 nucleotides are TGTGCCAGCAGTGACGGGCCCGGGGAGCTGTTTTCT.

This clonotype occurred many times. The chain joins TRBV7-9 to TRBJ2-7; 10 nucleotides match TRBD1. CDR1 is SEHNR and CDR2 is FQNEAQ in the germline V gene (reference sequence). The CDR3 is 15 amino acids. V lost 1 base and J lost 2; bases outside the gene matches: 2. The CDR3 reads CASSLEGTGAYEQYF. The CDR3 DNA sequence: TGTGCCAGCAGCTTAGAGGGGACAGGGGCCTACGAGCAGTACTTC.

This clonotype was observed at least ten times. Because the CDR3 is missing its conserved closing phenylalanine or tryptophan, this is likely a read error. This chain joins TRBV5-1 and TRBJ1-2; 8 bases line up with TRBD1. Per germline, CDR1 SGHRS and CDR2 YFSETQ. The V and J ends lost 4 bases and 7 bases, in that order; junction bases with no gene match: 9. CDR3 length: 14 residues. The CDR3 DNA reads TGCGCCAGCAGCAATGACAGGGGAGCAGCTGGCTACACCCTC. The encoded protein is CASSNDRGAAGYTL.

This clonotype was recorded many times. The chain carries TRBV28 and TRBJ2-7; a weak D match, TRBD1 (5 bases). V lost 6 bases and J lost 2, with 14 bases in between. Germline CDR1 reads MDHEN; CDR2 reads SYDVKM. The CDR3 contains 14 residues. The CDR3 loop reads CASSRLREAYEQYF. CDR3 DNA sequence: TGTGCCAGCAGCCGACTCAGGGAAGCCTACGAGCAGTACTTC.

V usage is TRBV3-1 and J usage is TRBJ2-3, with D uncertain. Germline assignment: CDR1 LGHDT and CDR2 YNNKEL (reference sequence). Trimming pared 1 base from V and 0 bases from J, leaving 5 bases between. The CDR3 has 14 residues. CDR3 amino acids: CASSQAGSTDTQYF. Here the CDR3 DNA reads TGTGCCAGCAGCCAAGCGGGTAGCACAGATACGCAGTATTTT.

The chain has TRBV28 and TRBJ1-5; D is possibly TRBD1 (5 bases). CDR1 is MDHEN, CDR2 SYDVKM, per germline. With 3 bases removed from V and 3 bases from J, the gap between germline ends came to 9 bases. The CDR3 totals 14 residues. The CDR3 DNA sequence: TGTGCCAGCAGTTTGCAAGGGGCCAATCAGCCCCAGCATTTT. Translated, it gives CASSLQGANQPQHF.

The chain is built from TRBV6-6 and TRBJ2-6, with 9 bases identical to TRBD1. Germline trimming cut 8 bases from V and 3 bases from J; bases unmatched to any gene: 11. The CDR3 contains 17 residues. Germline CDR1 and CDR2: MNHNY and SVGAGI (reference sequence). The CDR3 bases are TGTGCCAGCTTAAAACAGGGGGCGTCCTTTGGGGCCAACGTCCTGACTTTC. Its translation is CASLKQGASFGANVLTF.

Comments on this clonotype: Given a much more abundant clone one base away, this may be a read error. The chain is built from TRBV5-6 and TRBJ2-5; D is undetermined. The germline V and J ends were trimmed by 0 bases and 2 bases, with 11 bases remaining between them. The CDR3 has 15 residues. Germline lookup yields CDR1 SGHDT and CDR2 YYEEEE. CDR3 in DNA: TGTGCCAGCAGCTTGGTCGGCACCACACAAGAGACCCAGTACTTC. Its translation is CASSLVGTTQETQYF.

This clonotype has a count of ten or more. The chain uses TRBV6-6 and TRBJ2-7; 8 bases map to TRBD1. This CDR3 is 14 amino acids long. Germline trimming cut 7 bases from V and 6 bases from J; bases unmatched to any gene: 11. CDR1 is MNHNY and CDR2 is SVGAGI in the germline V gene (reference sequence). CDR3 protein: CASTGPGTGSEQYF. Here the CDR3 DNA reads TGTGCCAGCACCGGTCCCGGGACAGGATCCGAGCAGTACTTC.

This clonotype was detected a few times. This rearrangement joins TRBV12-3 or TRBV12-4 to TRBJ2-1; perhaps TRBD2 as D (7 bases). V was shortened by 3 bases and J by 7 bases, with 13 bases between the two germline ends. This CDR3 is built from 14 residues. CDR3 sequence: CASSFRGLKNEQFF. Written as DNA, the CDR3 is TGTGCCAGCAGTTTCAGGGGACTAAAAAATGAGCAGTTCTTC.

This clonotype was observed many times. The gene calls are TRBV9 and TRBJ2-2; TRBD1 aligns across 7 bases. With 3 bases clipped from V and 3 bases from J, the junction kept 5 bases outside the gene matches. This CDR3 has 15 amino acids. From germline, CDR1 is SGDLS and CDR2 YYNGEE. The CDR3 protein is CASSAYRGHTGELFF. CDR3 coding DNA: TGTGCCAGCAGCGCCTACAGGGGCCACACCGGGGAGCTGTTTTTT.

By share, this clonotype counts as medium-sized (0.01 to 0.1%). In nucleotides, the CDR3 is TGTGCCACCAGCAGAGCGGGCGGGAGAACTGGAAATGAGCAGTTCTTC. It specifies CATSRAGGRTGNEQFF. The genes are TRBV15 and TRBJ2-1; 7 bases fit TRBD2. CDR3 length: 16 amino acids. V shed 1 base and J 7 bases; nucleotides not matched to a gene: 10. Germline V gene lookup returns CDR1 LNHNV and CDR2 YYDKDF (reference sequence).

There are many counts of this clonotype. The CDR3 region is CAISGTPGAYNSPLHF. As DNA, the CDR3 is TGTGCCATCAGTGGGACCCCAGGGGCCTATAATTCACCCCTCCACTTT. J is TRBJ1-6 and V is TRBV10-3, with D perhaps matching TRBD1 (6 bases). CDR1 and CDR2 (germline): ENHRY, SYGVKD. This CDR3 contains 16 residues. Trimming shortened V by 4 bases and J by 2 bases, and 12 bases separated the two germline ends.

This clonotype was observed many times. The chain is built from TRBV2 and TRBJ1-6; the D gene is possibly TRBD1 (5 bases). V lost 2 bases, J lost 8 bases, and 13 bases lay in between. Germline CDR1 and CDR2: SNHLY and FYNNEI. There are 15 residues in the CDR3. CDR3 coding DNA: TGTGCCAGCAGTGAAACGGGCAGGGCGGATTCACCCCTCCACTTT. Translation gives CASSETGRADSPLHF.

At least ten counts were recorded for this clonotype. The CDR3 DNA reads as TGTGCCTGGGGACCTTCGGACGAGCAGTACTTC. It translates to CAWGPSDEQYF. The V and J genes are TRBV30 and TRBJ2-7; unclear D gene. The CDR3 runs to 11 residues. V was pared by 5 bases and J by 5 bases, with 10 bases between. Germline lookup yields CDR1 GTSNPN and CDR2 SVGIG (reference sequence).

This clonotype was counted a single time. Germline is not matched at one junction end, which may reflect a read error. This chain connects TRBV7-8 to TRBJ1-6; the D gene is possibly TRBD1 (5 bases). Germline V gene data show CDR1 as SGHVS and CDR2 as FQNEAQ. The CDR3 length is 17 residues. CDR3 loop: CASSSARGDGGFSPLHF. The DNA of the CDR3 is TGCGCCAGCAGCTCAGCGAGGGGAGACGGTGGTTTTTCACCCCTCCACTTT.

This clonotype was observed at least ten times. The chain employs TRBV19 and TRBJ2-1; perhaps D is TRBD1 or TRBD2 (5 bases each). CDR1 is LNHDA and CDR2 is SQIVND in the germline V gene (reference sequence). The CDR3 length is 14 residues. V lost 5 bases and J 6 bases, leaving 14 bases between the germline ends. The CDR3 DNA reads TGTGCCAGTAGTGGGAGACAGAACCCCAATGAGCAGTTCTTC. This sequence encodes CASSGRQNPNEQFF.

This clonotype has ten or more counts. V and J are TRBV4-2 and TRBJ1-5; D is undetermined. The germline V and J ends were trimmed by 0 bases and 10 bases, with 19 bases remaining between them. The CDR3 covers 16 residues. Germline V gene sequence: CDR1 LGHNA, CDR2 YNFKEQ. The chain's CDR3 is CASSQEDGLPTSPQHF. For the CDR3, the DNA is TGTGCCAGCAGCCAAGAAGACGGACTTCCCACGAGTCCCCAGCATTTT.

This clonotype was detected many times. The V and J genes are TRBV7-9 and TRBJ1-2, with D perhaps TRBD1 (5 bases). Trimming removed 4 bases from V and 1 base from J, with 13 bases in between. Looked up from germline, CDR1 is SEHNR and CDR2 is FQNEAQ (reference sequence). The CDR3 loop spans 15 amino acids. CDR3: CASSSTKQGNYGYTF. DNA of the CDR3: TGTGCCAGCAGCTCGACGAAGCAGGGTAACTATGGCTACACCTTC.

At least ten counts were recorded for this clonotype. This sequence joins TRBV9 and TRBJ2-1; TRBD2 is a possible D gene (6 bases). The CDR3 covers 13 residues. Germline assignment: CDR1 SGDLS and CDR2 YYNGEE. Between the trimmed V and J ends, which lost 0 bases and 9 bases, there was a span of 10 bases. The CDR3 is CASSVALRGEQFF. CDR3 in DNA: TGTGCCAGCAGCGTAGCTTTGCGGGGTGAGCAGTTCTTC.

In this sample, this clonotype turned up many times. The CDR3 spells CASSLTQGLAGVYEQYF. Here the CDR3 DNA reads TGCGCCAGCAGCTTGACCCAGGGACTAGCGGGAGTTTACGAGCAGTACTTC. The chain employs TRBV5-1 and TRBJ2-7; 14 bases match TRBD2. In germline, CDR1 is SGHRS, CDR2 YFSETQ. Losses at the gene ends were 1 base for V and 4 bases for J; bases not matched to a gene: 7. This CDR3 is built from 17 residues.